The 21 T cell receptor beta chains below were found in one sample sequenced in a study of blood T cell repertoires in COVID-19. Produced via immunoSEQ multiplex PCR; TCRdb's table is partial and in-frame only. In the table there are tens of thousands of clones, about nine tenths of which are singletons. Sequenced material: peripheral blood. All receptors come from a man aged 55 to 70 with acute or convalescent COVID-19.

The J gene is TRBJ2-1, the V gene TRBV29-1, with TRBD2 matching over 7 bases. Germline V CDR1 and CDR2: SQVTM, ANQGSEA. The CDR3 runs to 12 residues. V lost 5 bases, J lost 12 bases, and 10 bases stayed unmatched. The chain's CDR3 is CSVSPSGTMQFF. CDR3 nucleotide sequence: TGCAGCGTTTCGCCATCCGGGACTATGCAGTTCTTC.

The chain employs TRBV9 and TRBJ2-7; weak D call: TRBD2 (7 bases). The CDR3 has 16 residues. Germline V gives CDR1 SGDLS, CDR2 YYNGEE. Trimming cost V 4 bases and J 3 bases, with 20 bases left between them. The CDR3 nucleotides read TGTGCCAGCAGCCCACGAGGGGGGGCGGGGGACTACGAGCAGTACTTC. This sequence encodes CASSPRGGAGDYEQYF.

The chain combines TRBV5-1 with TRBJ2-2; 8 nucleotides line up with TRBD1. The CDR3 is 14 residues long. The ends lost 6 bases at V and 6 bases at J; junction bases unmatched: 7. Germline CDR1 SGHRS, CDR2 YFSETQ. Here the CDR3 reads CASTLDRAAGELFF. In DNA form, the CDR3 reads TGCGCCAGCACCCTGGACAGGGCCGCCGGGGAGCTGTTTTTT.

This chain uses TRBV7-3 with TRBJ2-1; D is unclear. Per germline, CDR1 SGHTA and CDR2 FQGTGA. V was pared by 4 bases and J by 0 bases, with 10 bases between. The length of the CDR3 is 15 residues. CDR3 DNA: TGTGCCAGCAGCTCGCTAATTAGCTCCTACAATGAGCAGTTCTTC. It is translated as CASSSLISSYNEQFF.

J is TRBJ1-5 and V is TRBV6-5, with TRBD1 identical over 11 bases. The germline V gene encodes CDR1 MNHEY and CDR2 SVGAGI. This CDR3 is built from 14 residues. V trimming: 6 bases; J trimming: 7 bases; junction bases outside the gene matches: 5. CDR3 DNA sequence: TGTGCCAGCAGACCGGGACAGGGGGGACAGCCCCAGCATTTT. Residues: CASRPGQGGQPQHF.

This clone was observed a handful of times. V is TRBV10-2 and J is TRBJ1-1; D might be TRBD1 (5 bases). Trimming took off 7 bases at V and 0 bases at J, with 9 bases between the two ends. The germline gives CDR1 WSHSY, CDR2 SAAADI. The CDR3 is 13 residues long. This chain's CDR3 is CASTEQVNTEAFF. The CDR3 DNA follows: TGCGCCAGCACCGAACAGGTGAACACTGAAGCTTTCTTT.

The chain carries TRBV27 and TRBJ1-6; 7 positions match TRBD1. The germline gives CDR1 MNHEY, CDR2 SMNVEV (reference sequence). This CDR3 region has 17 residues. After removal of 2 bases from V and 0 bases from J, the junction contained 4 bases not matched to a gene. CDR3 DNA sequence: TGTGCCAGCAGTTTAAAGGGACAGAGCTCCTATAATTCACCCCTCCACTTT. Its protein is CASSLKGQSSYNSPLHF.

The CDR3 nucleotides are TGTGCCAGTAGTATCCCAGGGGGCTTTGGAAATGAGCAGTTCTTC. It codes for CASSIPGGFGNEQFF. J is TRBJ2-1 and V is TRBV19; 8 bases fit TRBD1. The CDR3 is made up of 15 amino acids. Trimming at V came to 3 bases and at J to 7 bases, leaving 8 bases not matched to a gene. From germline, CDR1 is LNHDA and CDR2 SQIVND (reference sequence).

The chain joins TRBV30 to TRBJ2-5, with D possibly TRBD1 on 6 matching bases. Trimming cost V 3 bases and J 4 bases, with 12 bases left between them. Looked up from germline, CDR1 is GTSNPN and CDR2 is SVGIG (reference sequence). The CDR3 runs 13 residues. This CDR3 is CAWRFRGGETQYF. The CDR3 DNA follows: TGTGCCTGGAGATTCAGGGGCGGAGAGACCCAGTACTTC.

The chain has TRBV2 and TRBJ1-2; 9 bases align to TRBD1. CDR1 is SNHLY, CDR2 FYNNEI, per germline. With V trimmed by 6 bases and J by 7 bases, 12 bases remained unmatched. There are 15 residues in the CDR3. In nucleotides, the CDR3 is TGTGCCAGCAGGCCCCGGGACAGGGTGGGTAGTGGCTACACCTTC. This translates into CASRPRDRVGSGYTF.

The CDR3 DNA sequence: TGTGCCAGCAGCTTTGCCGGGACAGCAAAAGAGACCCAGTACTTC. Translating gives CASSFAGTAKETQYF. This sequence joins TRBV5-5 and TRBJ2-5, with 7 bases fitting TRBD1. J lost 3 bases, V lost 2 bases, and 7 bases had no gene match. This CDR3 contains 15 residues. Germline V gene sequence: CDR1 SGHKS, CDR2 YYEKEE (reference sequence). Using reference TRBV5-5 and TRBJ2-5 for the parts outside the CDR3, the full variable domain is DAGVTQSPTHLIKTRGQQVTLRCSPISGHKSVSWYQQVLGQGPQFIFQYYEKEERGRGNFPDRFSARQFPNYSSELNVNALLLGDSALYLCASSFAGTAKETQYFGPGTRLLVL.

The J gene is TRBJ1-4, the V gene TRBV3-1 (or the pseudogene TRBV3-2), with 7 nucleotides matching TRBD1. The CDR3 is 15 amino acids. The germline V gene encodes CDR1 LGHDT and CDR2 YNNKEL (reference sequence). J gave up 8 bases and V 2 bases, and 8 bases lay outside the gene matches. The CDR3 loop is CASSQTGVPSEKLFF. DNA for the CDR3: TGTGCCAGCAGCCAAACAGGGGTTCCTAGCGAAAAACTGTTTTTT.

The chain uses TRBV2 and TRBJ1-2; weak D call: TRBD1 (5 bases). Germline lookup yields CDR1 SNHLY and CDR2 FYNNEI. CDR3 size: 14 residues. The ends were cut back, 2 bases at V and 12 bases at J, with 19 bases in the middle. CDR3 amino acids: CASSESGGISRNTF. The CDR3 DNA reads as TGTGCCAGCAGTGAATCGGGGGGAATTAGTAGAAACACCTTC. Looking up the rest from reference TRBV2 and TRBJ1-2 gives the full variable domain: EPEVTQTPSHQVTQMGQEVILRCVPISNHLYFYWYRQILGQKVEFLVSFYNNEISEKSEIFDDQFSVERPDGSNFTLKIRSTKLEDSAMYFCASSESGGISRNTFGSGTRLTVV.

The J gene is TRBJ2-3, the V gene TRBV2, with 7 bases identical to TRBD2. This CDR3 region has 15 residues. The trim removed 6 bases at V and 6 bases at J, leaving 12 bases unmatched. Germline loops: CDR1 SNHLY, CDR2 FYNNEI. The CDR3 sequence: CASRDGTILTDTQYF. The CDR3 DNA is TGTGCCAGCAGGGACGGGACTATTTTAACGGATACGCAGTATTTT.

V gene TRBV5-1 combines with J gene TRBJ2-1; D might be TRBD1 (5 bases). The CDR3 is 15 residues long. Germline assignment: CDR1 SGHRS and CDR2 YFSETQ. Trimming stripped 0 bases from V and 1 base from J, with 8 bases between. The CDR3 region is CASSLVGDSYNEQFF. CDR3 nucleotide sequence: TGCGCCAGCAGCTTGGTAGGGGATTCCTACAATGAGCAGTTCTTC.

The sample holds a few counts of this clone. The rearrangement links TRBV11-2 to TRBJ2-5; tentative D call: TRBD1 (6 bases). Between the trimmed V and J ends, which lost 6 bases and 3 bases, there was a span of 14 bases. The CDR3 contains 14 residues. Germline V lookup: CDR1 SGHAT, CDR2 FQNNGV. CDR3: CASRLQGREETQYF. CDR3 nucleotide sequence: TGTGCCAGCAGATTACAGGGTAGGGAAGAGACCCAGTACTTC.

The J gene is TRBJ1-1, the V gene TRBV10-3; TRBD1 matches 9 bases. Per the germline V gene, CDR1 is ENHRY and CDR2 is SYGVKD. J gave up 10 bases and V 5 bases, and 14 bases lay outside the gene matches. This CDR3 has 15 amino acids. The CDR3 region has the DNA TGTGCCATCAGTAAGGGACAGGGACTCGACCTAGGAGCTTTCTTT. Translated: CAISKGQGLDLGAFF.

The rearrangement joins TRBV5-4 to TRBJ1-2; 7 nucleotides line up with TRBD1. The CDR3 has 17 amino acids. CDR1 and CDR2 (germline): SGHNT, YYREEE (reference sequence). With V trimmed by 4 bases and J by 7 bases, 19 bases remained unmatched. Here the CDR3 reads CASSPPSAQGSKSGYTF. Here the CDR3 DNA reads TGTGCCAGCAGCCCCCCGTCCGCACAGGGGAGTAAGAGTGGCTACACCTTC.

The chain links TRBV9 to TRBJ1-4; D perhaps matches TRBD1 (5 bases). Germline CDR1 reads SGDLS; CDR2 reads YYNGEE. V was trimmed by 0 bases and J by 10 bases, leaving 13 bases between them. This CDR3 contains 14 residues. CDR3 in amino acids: CASSVGHHQGKLFF. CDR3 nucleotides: TGTGCCAGCAGCGTAGGTCACCACCAGGGAAAACTGTTTTTT.

This chain's CDR3 is CASSLVRNTGELFF. In nucleotides, the CDR3 is TGCGCCAGCAGCTTGGTCAGGAACACCGGGGAGCTGTTTTTT. This chain uses TRBV5-1 with TRBJ2-2; no firm D call. Germline CDR1 and CDR2: SGHRS and YFSETQ. The CDR3 has 14 residues. V dropped 0 bases and J dropped 1 base, with 4 bases sitting between them.

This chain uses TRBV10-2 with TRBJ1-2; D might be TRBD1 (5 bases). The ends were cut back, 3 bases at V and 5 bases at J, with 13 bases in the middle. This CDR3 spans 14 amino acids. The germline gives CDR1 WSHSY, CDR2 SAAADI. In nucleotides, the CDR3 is TGCGCCAGCAGTGATGGGGGGATTCTTTATGGCTACACCTTC. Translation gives CASSDGGILYGYTF.